These 23 T cell receptor beta chains were all obtained from the same sample, sequenced in a study of blood T cell repertoires in COVID-19. The method was immunoSEQ multiplex PCR; TCRdb's version includes in-frame clones alone and lacks a portion of them. The table shows 150,000 to 200,000 clones, with just over 85% occurring only once. Sample: peripheral blood. The receptor set was obtained from a man aged 60-69 years with acute or convalescent COVID-19.

The chain is built from TRBV28 and TRBJ1-2, with D maybe TRBD1 (5 bases). The CDR3 spans 15 residues. The V gene's germline CDR1 is MDHEN and CDR2 SYDVKM. V lost 4 bases and J 0 bases, leaving 12 bases between the germline ends. The CDR3 is CASSSPGGANYGYTF. The CDR3 region has the DNA TGTGCCAGCAGTTCCCCCGGGGGAGCTAACTATGGCTACACCTTC.

The DNA of the CDR3 is TGTGCCAGCAGCCAACGCGCGCGAGGACAGGGCGTTCATTCACCCCTCCACTTT. It codes for CASSQRARGQGVHSPLHF. The rearrangement joins TRBV14 to TRBJ1-6; 8 positions match TRBD1. Germline loops: CDR1 SGHDN, CDR2 FVKESK. The junction had 14 bases not matched to a gene; V was cut back by 2 bases and J by 8 bases. The CDR3 has 18 amino acids.

The chain recombines TRBV3-1 (or the pseudogene TRBV3-2) with TRBJ2-1, with TRBD2 matching 10 bases. V was clipped by 4 bases and J by 10 bases; unmatched bases: 10. The CDR3 is 15 residues long. CDR1 and CDR2 (germline): LGHDT, YNNKEL (reference sequence). The CDR3 DNA sequence: TGTGCCAGCAGCCCACTAGCGGGGTCCGTTGGGGAGCAGTTCTTC. The encoded protein is CASSPLAGSVGEQFF.

The chain carries TRBV11-3 and TRBJ2-1, with D tentatively TRBD2 (6 bases). Germline-derived CDR1 and CDR2 are SGHNT and YENEEA. There are 17 residues in the CDR3. V was pared by 3 bases and J by 2 bases, with 17 bases between. CDR3 nucleotide sequence: TGTGCCAGCAGCTTCGCCTTGTGGCGGGATACCTACAATGAGCAGTTCTTC. It encodes CASSFALWRDTYNEQFF.

CDR3 protein: CATSDSQGSGTRSTDTQYF. CDR3 sequence (DNA): TGTGCCACCAGTGATTCCCAGGGTAGCGGGACGAGAAGCACAGATACGCAGTATTTT. This sequence joins TRBV24-1 and TRBJ2-3, with TRBD2 matching over 8 bases. Germline lookup yields CDR1 KGHDR and CDR2 SFDVKD. The V and J ends lost 2 bases and 0 bases, in that order; junction bases with no gene match: 12. CDR3 length: 19 residues.

CDR3 region: CASSQNSGTATYEQYF. The DNA for the CDR3 is TGCGCCAGCAGCCAGAATTCCGGGACAGCAACCTACGAGCAGTACTTC. V and J are TRBV5-1 and TRBJ2-7; 7 bases are a match to TRBD1. Looked up from germline, CDR1 is SGHRS and CDR2 is YFSETQ. V gave up 4 bases and J gave up 2 bases; unmatched junction bases: 12. The CDR3 sequence is 16 residues long.

The gene calls are TRBV2 and TRBJ2-2; D is possibly TRBD1 (6 bases). Between the trimmed V and J ends, which lost 6 bases and 1 base, there was a span of 9 bases. The CDR3 loop spans 14 amino acids. The germline V gene encodes CDR1 SNHLY and CDR2 FYNNEI. The CDR3 spells CASRPGQNTGELFF. In nucleotides, the CDR3 is TGTGCCAGCAGGCCGGGACAGAACACCGGGGAGCTGTTTTTT.

The table lists this clone with a few counts. V usage is TRBV19 and J usage is TRBJ1-6; TRBD1 aligns across 9 bases. The CDR3 covers 16 residues. Germline CDR1 and CDR2: LNHDA and SQIVND (reference sequence). V was clipped by 5 bases and J by 9 bases; unmatched bases: 11. The CDR3 loop is CASSAYGTGTASPLHF. DNA for the CDR3: TGTGCCAGTAGTGCCTACGGGACAGGGACGGCTTCACCCCTCCACTTT. The variable domain in full, with the rest retrieved from reference TRBV19 and TRBJ1-6, is DGGITQSPKYLFRKEGQNVTLSCEQNLNHDAMYWYRQDPGQGLRLIYYSQIVNDFQKGDIAEGYSVSREKKESFPLTVTSAQKNPTAFYLCASSAYGTGTASPLHFGNGTRLTVT.

As concerns this clone: The junction departs from the called germline gene at one end, perhaps through a read error. The chain recombines TRBV19 with TRBJ2-4; the D gene is possibly TRBD2 (6 bases). The CDR3 consists of 14 residues. CDR1 is LNHDA, CDR2 SQIVND, per germline (reference sequence). The CDR3 DNA is TGTGCCAGTAGTATAGCGGGAGCCCAAAACATTCAGTACTTC. This gives the protein CASSIAGAQNIQYF.

The chain recombines TRBV19 with TRBJ2-7; 9 positions agree with TRBD2. Trimming removed 11 bases from V and 4 bases from J; junction bases left unmatched: 9. Germline-derived CDR1 and CDR2 are LNHDA and SQIVND (reference sequence). The CDR3 has 13 amino acids. This CDR3 reads CASAGLAGYEQYF. As DNA, the CDR3 is TGTGCCTCGGCGGGACTAGCAGGTTACGAGCAGTACTTC. Full variable domain (remainder filled in from reference TRBV19 and TRBJ2-7): DGGITQSPKYLFRKEGQNVTLSCEQNLNHDAMYWYRQDPGQGLRLIYYSQIVNDFQKGDIAEGYSVSREKKESFPLTVTSAQKNPTAFYLCASAGLAGYEQYFGPGTRLTVT.

This chain links TRBV10-1 with TRBJ1-1, with TRBD1 matching 10 bases. The CDR3 length is 17 residues. Germline lookup yields CDR1 WNHNN and CDR2 SYGVQD (reference sequence). V trimming: 6 bases; J trimming: 1 base; junction bases outside the gene matches: 11. In DNA, the CDR3 is TGCGCCAGCAGGCCCGACAGGGGGCGCGAGGGGAACACTGAAGCTTTCTTT. Translated: CASRPDRGREGNTEAFF.

The chain uses TRBV9 and TRBJ2-3; 8 nucleotides line up with TRBD2. V was clipped by 6 bases and J by 1 base; unmatched bases: 4. Germline CDR1 reads SGDLS; CDR2 reads YYNGEE. CDR3 length equals 14 residues. CDR3 loop: CASTSGGGTDTQYF. The CDR3 nucleotides are TGTGCCAGCACCTCGGGAGGGGGCACAGATACGCAGTATTTT.

This clone was counted between two and nine times. This rearrangement joins TRBV5-4 to TRBJ2-7, with D perhaps matching TRBD2 (5 bases). CDR3 size: 13 residues. V was trimmed by 1 base and J by 7 bases, leaving 12 bases between them. Germline assignment: CDR1 SGHNT and CDR2 YYREEE (reference sequence). CDR3 nucleotide sequence: TGTGCCAGCAGCTTGACGGGGATTGGTGAGCAGTACTTC. Translating it yields CASSLTGIGEQYF.

CDR3 DNA: TGTGCCAGCAGCGTATCTAGCGGGAGCTGGGAGCAGTACTTC. It codes for CASSVSSGSWEQYF. The chain links TRBV9 to TRBJ2-7, with TRBD2 identical over 10 bases. CDR1 and CDR2 from the germline V gene are SGDLS and YYNGEE. The CDR3 runs to 14 residues. V shed 1 base, J shed 7 bases, and the junction held 5 bases outside the gene matches.

This clone was recorded many times. This rearrangement joins TRBV28 to TRBJ2-7; TRBD1 matches 8 bases. The CDR3 runs 14 residues. Trimming removed 5 bases from V and 4 bases from J; junction bases left unmatched: 7. Germline CDR1 reads MDHEN; CDR2 reads SYDVKM. The CDR3 region is CASSHDRGGYEQYF. DNA for the CDR3: TGTGCCAGCAGTCATGACAGGGGTGGTTACGAGCAGTACTTC.

This chain connects TRBV24-1 to TRBJ2-3; TRBD1 is a possible D gene (6 bases). CDR1 and CDR2 (germline): KGHDR, SFDVKD. V gave up 5 bases and J gave up 2 bases, with 13 bases separating them. The CDR3 has 15 amino acids. The CDR3 DNA reads as TGTGCCACCAGTGTCCTCGGACAGTACACAGATACGCAGTATTTT. Translation gives CATSVLGQYTDTQYF.

This clone appeared a few times. V and J are TRBV5-1 and TRBJ2-7, with 9 bases lining up with TRBD2. The CDR3 totals 15 residues. Trimming took 4 bases from V and 2 from J; bases not matched to a gene: 7. Germline-derived CDR1 and CDR2 are SGHRS and YFSETQ. Here the CDR3 DNA reads TGCGCCAGCAGCCCCGGACTAGCGAGAACCTACGAGCAGTACTTC. Protein sequence: CASSPGLARTYEQYF.

The chain joins TRBV19 to TRBJ2-7; TRBD2 matches 7 bases. CDR3 length equals 15 residues. Germline V gene sequence: CDR1 LNHDA, CDR2 SQIVND (reference sequence). With 5 bases clipped from V and 0 bases from J, the junction kept 7 bases outside the gene matches. The CDR3 loop reads CASSLGLTHSYEQYF. For the CDR3, the DNA is TGTGCCAGTAGTTTGGGACTAACCCACTCCTACGAGCAGTACTTC.

This clone was recorded only once. CDR3 sequence (DNA): TGTGCCAGCAGTCTAGGGACTAGCGGGATTGGTGAGCAGTTCTTC. Translating gives CASSLGTSGIGEQFF. This chain joins TRBV7-2 and TRBJ2-1; TRBD2 aligns across 13 bases. In germline, CDR1 is SGHTA, CDR2 FQGNSA. Trimming at V came to 6 bases and at J to 9 bases, leaving 8 bases not matched to a gene. The CDR3 contains 15 residues.

This clone was detected a few times. The chain combines TRBV6-4 with TRBJ2-2; 10 bases align to TRBD1. V was pared by 6 bases and J by 4 bases, with 5 bases of the junction left unmatched. CDR3 length: 15 amino acids. Germline V gene sequence: CDR1 MRHNA, CDR2 SNTAGT. CDR3 nucleotide sequence: TGTGCCAGCAGCGGACAGGGGGGAAGCACCGGGGAGCTGTTTTTT. As protein: CASSGQGGSTGELFF.

V gene TRBV5-4 combines with J gene TRBJ2-2; 9 bases fit TRBD1. Trimming took 4 bases from V and 2 from J; bases not matched to a gene: 3. Germline CDR1 and CDR2: SGHNT and YYREEE (reference sequence). This CDR3 has 15 residues. CDR3 coding DNA: TGTGCCAGCAGCCAGGGACAGGGAAACACCGGGGAGCTGTTTTTT. It codes for CASSQGQGNTGELFF. Full variable domain (missing parts from reference TRBV5-4 and TRBJ2-2): ETGVTQSPTHLIKTRGQQVTLRCSSQSGHNTVSWYQQALGQGPQFIFQYYREEENGRGNFPPRFSGLQFPNYSSELNVNALELDDSALYLCASSQGQGNTGELFFGEGSRLTVL.

The chain combines TRBV30 with TRBJ2-6; D is perhaps TRBD1 (5 bases). V dropped 5 bases and J dropped 0 bases, with 8 bases sitting between them. The germline gives CDR1 GTSNPN, CDR2 SVGIG (reference sequence). The CDR3 length is 14 residues. The CDR3 DNA is TGTGCCTGGGACAGCAGCTCTGGGGCCAACGTCCTGACTTTC. Translation: CAWDSSSGANVLTF.

CDR3 DNA sequence: TGTGCCAGCAGCTACCGGGACTACACAGATACGCAGTATTTT. This translates into CASSYRDYTDTQYF. V usage is TRBV5-4 and J usage is TRBJ2-3; 7 bases line up with TRBD2. This CDR3 is 14 amino acids long. V lost 3 bases to trimming and J lost 2 bases; unmatched junction nucleotides: 3. Per germline, CDR1 SGHNT and CDR2 YYREEE (reference sequence).